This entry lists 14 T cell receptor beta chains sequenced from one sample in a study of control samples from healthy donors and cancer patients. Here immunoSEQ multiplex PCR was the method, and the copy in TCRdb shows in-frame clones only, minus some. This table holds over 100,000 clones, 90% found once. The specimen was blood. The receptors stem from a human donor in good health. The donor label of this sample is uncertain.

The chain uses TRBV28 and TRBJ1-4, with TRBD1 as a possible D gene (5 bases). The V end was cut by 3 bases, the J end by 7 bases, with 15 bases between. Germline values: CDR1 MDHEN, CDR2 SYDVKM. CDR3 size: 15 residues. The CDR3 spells CASSFSGGSGEKLFF. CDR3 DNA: TGTGCCAGCAGTTTTTCTGGGGGGTCGGGTGAAAAACTGTTTTTT.

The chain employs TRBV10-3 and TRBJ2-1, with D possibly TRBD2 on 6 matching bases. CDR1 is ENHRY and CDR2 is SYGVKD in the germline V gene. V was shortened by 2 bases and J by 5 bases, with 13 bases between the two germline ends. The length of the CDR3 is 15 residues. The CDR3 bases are TGTGCCATCAGTGAGAGACTAGTCGCCAACAATGAGCAGTTCTTC. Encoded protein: CAISERLVANNEQFF.

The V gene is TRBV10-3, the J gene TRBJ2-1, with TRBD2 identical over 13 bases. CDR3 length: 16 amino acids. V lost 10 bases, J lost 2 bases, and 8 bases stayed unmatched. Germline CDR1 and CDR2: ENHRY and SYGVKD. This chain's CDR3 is CATQTSGGAAYNEQFF. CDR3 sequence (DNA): TGTGCCACCCAAACTAGCGGGGGGGCAGCCTACAATGAGCAGTTCTTC.

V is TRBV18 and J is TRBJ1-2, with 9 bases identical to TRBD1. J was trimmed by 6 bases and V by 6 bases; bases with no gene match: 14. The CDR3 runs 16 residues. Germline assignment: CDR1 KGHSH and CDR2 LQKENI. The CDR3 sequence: CASSTGTGLLSDGYTF. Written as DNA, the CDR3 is TGTGCCAGCTCGACCGGGACAGGGCTCCTTTCGGATGGCTACACCTTC.

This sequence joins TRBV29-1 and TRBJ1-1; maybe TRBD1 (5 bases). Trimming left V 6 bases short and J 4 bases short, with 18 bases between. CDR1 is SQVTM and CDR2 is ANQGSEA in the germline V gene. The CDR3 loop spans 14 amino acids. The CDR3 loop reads CSVHSGYIGTEAFF. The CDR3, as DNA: TGCAGCGTCCACTCAGGGTATATCGGCACTGAAGCTTTCTTT. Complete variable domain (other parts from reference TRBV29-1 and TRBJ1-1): SAVISQKPSRDICQRGTSLTIQCQVDSQVTMMFWYRQQPGQSLTLIATANQGSEATYESGFVIDKFPISRPNLTFSTLTVSNMSPEDSSIYLCSVHSGYIGTEAFFGQGTRLTVV.

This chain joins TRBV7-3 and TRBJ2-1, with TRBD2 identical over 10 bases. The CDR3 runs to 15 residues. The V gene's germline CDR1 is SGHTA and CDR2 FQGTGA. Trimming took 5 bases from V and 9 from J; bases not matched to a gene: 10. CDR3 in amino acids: CASSPRVAGGSEQFF. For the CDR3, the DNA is TGTGCCAGCAGCCCGAGGGTAGCGGGAGGCTCTGAGCAGTTCTTC.

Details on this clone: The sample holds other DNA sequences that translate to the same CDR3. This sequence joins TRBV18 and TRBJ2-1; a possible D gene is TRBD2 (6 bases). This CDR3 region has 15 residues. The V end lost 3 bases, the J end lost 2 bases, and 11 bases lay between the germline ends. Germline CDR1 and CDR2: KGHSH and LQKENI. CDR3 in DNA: TGTGCCAGCTCACCCCGGGACTCGGCCTACAATGAGCAGTTCTTC. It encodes CASSPRDSAYNEQFF.

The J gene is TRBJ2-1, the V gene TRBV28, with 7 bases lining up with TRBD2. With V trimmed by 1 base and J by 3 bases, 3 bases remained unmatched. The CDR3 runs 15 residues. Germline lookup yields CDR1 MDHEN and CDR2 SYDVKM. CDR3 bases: TGTGCCAGCAGTTTATCCGGGACTATCTACAATGAGCAGTTCTTC. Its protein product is CASSLSGTIYNEQFF. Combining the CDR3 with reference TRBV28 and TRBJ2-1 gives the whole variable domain DVKVTQSSRYLVKRTGEKVFLECVQDMDHENMFWYRQDPGLGLRLIYFSYDVKMKEKGDIPEGYSVSREKKERFSLILESASTNQTSMYLCASSLSGTIYNEQFFGPGTRLTVL.

The CDR3 region is CASRIAWDRDNSPLHF. The CDR3 coding sequence is TGTGCCAGCAGGATCGCCTGGGACAGGGACAATTCACCCCTCCACTTT. The chain employs TRBV7-2 and TRBJ1-6, with 9 bases matching TRBD1. V shed 6 bases and J 7 bases; nucleotides not matched to a gene: 10. Germline CDR1 SGHTA, CDR2 FQGNSA. CDR3 length: 16 amino acids.

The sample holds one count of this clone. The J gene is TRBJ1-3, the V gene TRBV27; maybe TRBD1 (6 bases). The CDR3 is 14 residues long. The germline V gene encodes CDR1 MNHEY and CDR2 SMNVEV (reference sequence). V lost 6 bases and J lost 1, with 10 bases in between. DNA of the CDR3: TGTGCCAGCAGCCCGGGGACATCTGGAAACACCATATATTTT. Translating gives CASSPGTSGNTIYF.

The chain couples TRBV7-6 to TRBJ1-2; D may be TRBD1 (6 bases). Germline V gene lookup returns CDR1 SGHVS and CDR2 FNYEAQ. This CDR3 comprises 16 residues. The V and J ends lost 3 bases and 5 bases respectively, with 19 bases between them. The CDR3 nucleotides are TGTGCCAGCAGCTTGCGGGCAACAGAAGGGGGTTATGGCTACACCTTC. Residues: CASSLRATEGGYGYTF.

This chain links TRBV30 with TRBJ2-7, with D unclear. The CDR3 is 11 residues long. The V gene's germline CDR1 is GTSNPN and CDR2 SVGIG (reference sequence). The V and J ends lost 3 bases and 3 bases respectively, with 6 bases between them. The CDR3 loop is CAWRKGYEQYF. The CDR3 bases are TGTGCCTGGAGGAAAGGCTACGAGCAGTACTTC.

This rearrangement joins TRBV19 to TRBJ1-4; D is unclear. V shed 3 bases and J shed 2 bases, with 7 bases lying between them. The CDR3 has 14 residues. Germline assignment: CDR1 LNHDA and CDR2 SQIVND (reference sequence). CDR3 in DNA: TGTGCCAGTAGTATTCAACAGACTAATGAAAAACTGTTTTTT. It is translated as CASSIQQTNEKLFF.

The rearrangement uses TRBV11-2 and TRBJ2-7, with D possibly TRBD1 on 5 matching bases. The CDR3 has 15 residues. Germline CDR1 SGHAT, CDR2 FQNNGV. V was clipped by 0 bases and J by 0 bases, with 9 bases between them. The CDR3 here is CASSLDRALSYEQYF. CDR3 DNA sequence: TGTGCCAGCAGCTTAGACAGGGCTCTCTCCTACGAGCAGTACTTC.